These T cell receptor beta chains were read from a single sample in a study of blood T cell repertoires in COVID-19. Measured with immunoSEQ multiplex PCR; TCRdb has only the in-frame clones, and not every one. The sample consists of around 210,000 clones, more than 70% of them appearing once. The sample consisted of PBMCs or T cells enriched from blood (not recorded which). The receptors derive from a woman in her late teens or twenties who had recovered from COVID-19. Both conserved end residues are part of each CDR3.

J gene | V gene | CDR3 protein
TRBJ2-1 | TRBV19 | CASSPQGAFYNEQFF
TRBJ2-3 | TRBV5-1 | CASNPDRATDTQYF
TRBJ1-4 | TRBV7-9 | CASSLGDRGNNEKLFF
TRBJ1-6 | TRBV19 | CAACESGQQNSPLHF
TRBJ2-5 | TRBV7-2 | CASSFDGQRQETQYF
TRBJ1-2 | TRBV30 | CACEGVYGYTF
TRBJ2-2 | TRBV19 | CASSMPQGVYTGELFF
TRBJ2-7 | TRBV30 | CARDHRGGEQYF
TRBJ1-2 | TRBV4-2 | CASSQAPPLESGYTF
TRBJ2-7 | TRBV19 | CASSDGSSYEQYF
TRBJ2-5 | TRBV3-1/TRBV3-2 | CASSQEGQGKETQYF
TRBJ2-1 | TRBV6-5 | CASSQRQGGYNEQFF
TRBJ2-2 | TRBV11-3 | CASSSPGQGKVGELFF
TRBJ2-5 | TRBV7-9 | CASSPGTGGLETQYF
TRBJ1-1 | TRBV29-1 | CSVRSTGKGTEAFF
TRBJ2-2 | TRBV9 | CASAGQGAITGELFF
TRBJ2-7 | TRBV7-9 | CASSGTASSYEQYF
TRBJ1-1 | TRBV3-1/TRBV3-2 | CASSQVGRMNTEAFF
TRBJ1-5 | TRBV27 | CASSNQAEGRSNQPQHF
TRBJ1-6 | TRBV3-1/TRBV3-2 | CASTQDGTYNSPLHF
TRBJ1-6 | TRBV30 | CAWSGLLNSPLHF
TRBJ2-1 | TRBV6-5 | CASRGAAGYNEQFF
TRBJ2-1 | TRBV25-1 | CASSELGGNEQFF
TRBJ1-1 | TRBV7-9 | CASRRTGTGGTEAFF
TRBJ1-6 | TRBV5-6 | CASSFLATGTNSPLHF
TRBJ2-7 | TRBV7-9 | CASSSDRRPTYEQYF
TRBJ1-2 | TRBV18 | CASSPPQSGLGYGYTF
TRBJ2-7 | TRBV28 | CASSPDRGLYEQYF
TRBJ2-6 | TRBV28 | CASSVSSGANVLTF
TRBJ1-1 | TRBV5-5 | CASSTSTAQGGVTTEAFF
TRBJ2-5 | TRBV18 | CASSPLQETQYF
TRBJ2-3 | TRBV3-1/TRBV3-2 | CASSQDQGQPTDTQYF
TRBJ1-2 | TRBV3-1/TRBV3-2 | CASSQDGAAGYGYTF
TRBJ2-5 | TRBV19 | CASSDPGTEQETQYF
TRBJ2-7 | TRBV5-3 | CARSSSSGVTYEQYF
TRBJ2-3 | TRBV6-2/TRBV6-3 | CASSYRPRGASTDTQYF
TRBJ2-7 | TRBV7-9 | CASSPGTGGDLLEQYF
TRBJ1-2 | TRBV19 | CASSISQTVKVDGYTF
TRBJ2-1 | TRBV7-9 | CASRTGGDNNEQFF
TRBJ1-5 | TRBV19 | CASSPRRDRVVQPQHF
TRBJ1-1 | TRBV3-1/TRBV3-2 | CASSLRGTGHDTEAFF
TRBJ1-1 | TRBV30 | CAWSAQKDREAFF
TRBJ1-2 | TRBV5-8 | CASSLGGQGEGYTF
TRBJ1-2 | TRBV6-5 | CASSPRQGGYTF
TRBJ2-1 | TRBV14 | CASSHRSLTGGIGYNEQFF
TRBJ2-5 | TRBV9 | CASSVGGLAGKETQYF
TRBJ2-2 | TRBV5-1 | CASNPGTGRSEGTIGELFF
TRBJ2-1 | TRBV5-1 | CASSLEVSGGAREQFF